This TCR beta chain originates from a study of identical twins. The study's findings and limits: Conclusions leaned on cross-sectional statistical analysis and did not track the same donors over time. Possibly, invariant MAIT and iNKT cells partly confounded zero-insertion analyses.

MiXCR was run by TCRdb on the 5' RACE reads, yielding one entry per CDR3 protein. The sample contains roughly 1,500,000 distinct CDR3 sequences, about 31% of which appear only once. V shed 2 bases and J shed 6 bases, with 10 bases lying between them. Germline V CDR1 and CDR2: LGHDT, YNNKEL (reference sequence). The CDR3 runs 14 residues. This clonotype was picked up a small number of times. The antigen is unknown. The sample comprised cord blood. The sequence was obtained from a newborn girl in good health. This chain links TRBV3-1 with TRBJ2-2; TRBD1 or TRBD2 may be the D gene (5 bases each). CDR3 sequence reads: CASSQSWDAGELFF. CDR3 coding DNA: TGTGCCAGCAGCCAAAGTTGGGACGCCGGGGAGCTGTTTTTT.